Listed below are T cell receptor beta chains from one sample, sequenced in a study of T-cell memory formation after mild COVID-19. TCRdb ran MiXCR on the 5' RACE reads and lists one entry per CDR3 protein. The table includes some 440,000 distinct CDR3 sequences, around a quarter detected once. The sample consisted of PBMCs or a T cell subset sorted from them (not recorded which). These receptors were collected from an adult woman who had mild COVID-19 (a few samples of this study predate the infection). Cell type and time point are not known. Each CDR3 is given with its conserved first and last residue. The D gene is left open where the match is weak. Only part of the rows carry a size: once, few, many, or a class if the clone is expanded.

V	D	size	J	CDR3	DNA
TRBV20-1	NA	few	TRBJ2-7	CSARDPNNKYEQYF	TGCAGTGCTAGAGATCCTAACAACAAGTACGAGCAGTACTTC
TRBV5-6	NA	NA	TRBJ2-2	CASSLPGPTGELFF	TGTGCCAGCAGCTTGCCCGGGCCCACCGGGGAGCTGTTTTTT
TRBV18	NA	NA	TRBJ2-7	CASSNGQSYEQYF	TGTGCCAGCTCCAACGGACAGTCCTACGAGCAGTACTTC
TRBV5-1	TRBD1	few	TRBJ2-7	CASSFKGATYEQYF	TGCGCCAGCAGCTTTAAGGGGGCGACCTACGAGCAGTACTTC
TRBV7-9	NA	NA	TRBJ2-5	CASSLLLLDGETQYF	TGTGCCAGCAGCTTATTGTTACTGGATGGAGAGACCCAGTACTTC
TRBV5-1	TRBD2	NA	TRBJ2-7	CASSSWGLAGDHEQYF	TGCGCCAGCAGCTCCTGGGGCTTAGCGGGCGACCACGAGCAGTACTTC
TRBV5-1	TRBD1	NA	TRBJ1-6	CASSLSHPGTGGVGTNSPLHF	TGCGCCAGCAGCTTGTCTCACCCCGGGACAGGGGGAGTGGGGACCAATTCACCCCTCCACTTT
TRBV6-6	NA	NA	TRBJ1-3	CASSLTATGNTIYF	TGTGCCAGCAGTCTAACAGCCACTGGAAACACCATATATTTT
TRBV2	NA	NA	TRBJ1-2	CASRGSVGYTF	TGTGCCAGCAGAGGTTCGGTTGGCTACACCTTC
TRBV7-9	TRBD2	NA	TRBJ2-5	CASSLTRLAGRSVQETQYF	TGTGCCAGCAGCTTAACGAGACTAGCGGGTCGTTCGGTCCAAGAGACCCAGTACTTC
TRBV7-6	NA	NA	TRBJ2-5	CASSLDLSGKTQYF	TGTGCCAGCAGCTTAGATTTGTCCGGGAAGACCCAGTACTTC
TRBV5-1	TRBD2	NA	TRBJ2-7	CASSPRTSGGEQYF	TGCGCCAGCAGCCCTCGGACTAGCGGGGGCGAGCAGTACTTC
TRBV5-1	NA	NA	TRBJ1-4	CASSPGPLGSFEEKLFF	TGCGCCAGCAGCCCGGGGCCCTTGGGGAGCTTCGAGGAAAAACTGTTTTTT
TRBV27	TRBD2	NA	TRBJ2-7	CASSLTSGSLYEQYF	TGTGCCAGCAGTTTAACTAGCGGGAGTTTGTACGAGCAGTACTTC
TRBV29-1	TRBD2	few	TRBJ2-1	CSVEGSWTSGRSKISSYNEQFF	TGCAGCGTCGAAGGATCATGGACTAGCGGGAGGTCAAAAATAAGCTCCTACAATGAGCAGTTCTTC
TRBV3-1	NA	few	TRBJ1-2	CASSNLGGFDGYTF	TGTGCCAGCAGCAACCTCGGGGGGTTTGATGGCTACACCTTC
TRBV19	NA	NA	TRBJ2-7	CATRVGTAWNEQYF	TGTGCCACCAGGGTGGGGACTGCCTGGAACGAGCAGTACTTC
TRBV14	NA	NA	TRBJ2-1	CASRPSLYSSEQFF	TGTGCCAGCAGACCTAGTCTTTACTCCTCAGAGCAGTTCTTC
TRBV12-3/TRBV12-4	TRBD1	few	TRBJ2-5	CASIGTGEETQYF	TGTGCCAGCATCGGGACAGGAGAAGAGACCCAGTACTTC
TRBV5-1	NA	many	TRBJ1-1	CASSLVGFTNTEAFF	TGCGCCAGCAGCTTAGTTGGGTTCACTAACACTGAAGCTTTCTTT
TRBV27	NA	NA	TRBJ2-5	CASSLGWDFGAQYF	TGTGCCAGCAGTTTAGGATGGGATTTTGGGGCCCAGTACTTC
TRBV5-1	NA	NA	TRBJ2-7	CASSLYPPLAGTTYEQYF	TGCGCCAGCAGCTTGTATCCCCCTTTGGCAGGGACCACCTACGAGCAGTACTTC
TRBV20-1	TRBD2	few	TRBJ2-7	CSARGLAGGPGNEQYF	TGCAGTGCTAGAGGACTAGCGGGAGGGCCAGGCAACGAGCAGTACTTC
TRBV5-1	NA	NA	TRBJ2-3	CASSWDPPAGGTDTQYF	TGCGCCAGCAGCTGGGACCCCCCGGCAGGAGGCACAGATACGCAGTATTTT
TRBV9	NA	few	TRBJ1-2	CASSPGQRGGYTF	TGTGCCAGCAGCCCAGGACAGCGGGGCGGCTACACCTTC
TRBV5-1	TRBD2	NA	TRBJ2-1	CASSMGLAGGPTYNEQFF	TGCGCCAGCAGCATGGGACTAGCGGGGGGGCCGACCTACAATGAGCAGTTCTTC
TRBV7-9	NA	many	TRBJ2-1	CASSRAELYNEQFF	TGTGCCAGCAGCCGAGCGGAGCTCTACAATGAGCAGTTCTTC
TRBV10-3	TRBD2	NA	TRBJ2-3	CAISQLAGDTDTQYF	TGTGCCATCAGTCAACTAGCGGGGGACACAGATACGCAGTATTTT
TRBV20-1	NA	NA	TRBJ1-2	CSATFDRNYGYTF	TGCAGTGCTACCTTCGACAGAAACTATGGCTACACCTTC
TRBV20-1	NA	once	TRBJ1-1	CSARSGWPEAFF	TGCAGTGCTAGATCAGGGTGGCCTGAAGCTTTCTTT
TRBV6-1	TRBD1	NA	TRBJ1-5	CASRALSGTGNQPQHF	TGTGCCAGCAGGGCCCTTTCCGGGACAGGTAATCAGCCCCAGCATTTT
TRBV12-3/TRBV12-4	NA	NA	TRBJ2-1	CASSLQRSTYNEQFF	TGTGCCAGCAGTCTTCAGAGGTCTACCTACAATGAGCAGTTCTTC
TRBV10-3	TRBD2	few	TRBJ2-3	CAISLLAGLGTDTQYF	TGTGCCATCAGTCTACTAGCGGGGTTAGGCACAGATACGCAGTATTTT
TRBV7-9	NA	few	TRBJ1-2	CASSLAGGHYGYTF	TGTGCCAGCAGCTTAGCGGGGGGCCACTATGGCTACACCTTC
TRBV14	TRBD2	few	TRBJ2-1	CASSRWVVAGGDNEQFF	TGTGCCAGCAGCCGCTGGGTGGTGGCGGGAGGAGACAATGAGCAGTTCTTC
TRBV10-3	TRBD2	many	TRBJ2-3	CAVTSGGASDTQYF	TGTGCCGTAACTAGCGGGGGGGCTTCAGATACGCAGTATTTT
TRBV7-9	NA	few	TRBJ2-7	CASSSFRDRRVYEQYF	TGTGCCAGCAGCTCCTTCAGGGACCGCCGGGTCTACGAGCAGTACTTC
TRBV20-1	NA	few	TRBJ2-1	CSAPTLGEQFF	TGCAGTGCTCCTACCTTGGGTGAGCAGTTCTTC
TRBV7-2	NA	few	TRBJ2-3	CASSSRESGGDTQYF	TGTGCCAGCAGCTCCCGGGAGTCCGGAGGAGATACGCAGTATTTT
TRBV5-6	TRBD1	NA	TRBJ2-1	CASSPWDSPAFF	TGTGCCAGCAGCCCCTGGGACAGTCCGGCGTTCTTC
TRBV20-1	NA	many	TRBJ2-3	CSARVAGSTDTQYF	TGCAGTGCTAGAGTGGCAGGGAGCACAGATACGCAGTATTTT
TRBV6-5	NA	few	TRBJ1-1	CASSYGGANTEAFF	TGTGCCAGCAGTTACGGAGGGGCGAACACTGAAGCTTTCTTT
TRBV2	TRBD1	few	TRBJ2-7	CASSYRDSDSYEQYF	TGTGCCAGCAGTTATCGGGACAGCGATTCCTACGAGCAGTACTTC
TRBV12-3/TRBV12-4	NA	few	TRBJ1-1	CASSPPGHNTEAFF	TGTGCCAGCAGTCCACCGGGACACAACACTGAAGCTTTCTTT
TRBV2	TRBD2	NA	TRBJ2-7	CASTKASGRTEQYF	TGTGCCAGCACCAAGGCTAGCGGGAGAACCGAGCAGTACTTC
TRBV5-1	TRBD2	NA	TRBJ2-1	CASSLRLAVPNEQFF	TGCGCCAGCAGCTTGCGACTAGCGGTACCCAATGAGCAGTTCTTC
TRBV3-1	NA	NA	TRBJ2-2	CASSQTGRAGELFF	TGTGCCAGCAGCCAGACAGGACGTGCCGGGGAGCTGTTTTTT
TRBV7-6	NA	once	TRBJ1-3	CASSLLSPGNTIYF	TGTGCCAGCAGCCTGCTATCTCCGGGAAACACCATATATTTT
TRBV24-1	NA	few	TRBJ2-1	CATSFSRNEQFF	TGTGCCACCAGTTTCTCTAGGAATGAGCAGTTCTTC
TRBV6-2/TRBV6-3	NA	few	TRBJ2-2	CASTGTGVAHTGELFF	TGTGCCAGCACGGGTACAGGAGTAGCGCACACCGGGGAGCTGTTTTTT
TRBV5-1	TRBD1	few	TRBJ1-4	CASSLSGTGLEKLFF	TGCGCCAGCAGCCTCTCCGGGACAGGGCTTGAAAAACTGTTTTTT